The next 24 T cell receptor beta chains were all read from a single sample in a study of long-term antiretroviral therapy in people with HIV. The immunoSEQ assay was v3.0, run at survey level. Clones were read by immunoSEQ multiplex PCR, and TCRdb kept only the in-frame ones, dropping some. The repertoire consists of about 48,000 clones, with 84% occurring once and the leading ten covering under 3.5%. This sample comprised unsorted PBMCs, obtained 0.8 years after starting antiretroviral therapy. The receptor set was obtained from a woman aged 18-29 years with HIV.

The chain is built from TRBV5-1 and TRBJ2-3, with 10 nucleotides matching TRBD1. This CDR3 has 15 amino acids. CDR1 is SGHRS, CDR2 YFSETQ, per germline. V lost 4 bases and J lost 6; bases outside the gene matches: 8. CDR3 coding DNA: TGCGCCAGCAGCCTGGCCGGGACAGGGGTTGATACGCAGTATTTT. It specifies CASSLAGTGVDTQYF.

This sequence joins TRBV10-1 and TRBJ2-5; D possibly uses TRBD1 or TRBD2 (5 bases each). V lost 7 bases and J lost 1, with 16 bases in between. The germline gives CDR1 WNHNN, CDR2 SYGVQD (reference sequence). The length of the CDR3 is 15 residues. As DNA, the CDR3 is TGCGCCAGCATGACGGGGCCCTACCCCCAAGAGACCCAGTACTTC. Protein sequence: CASMTGPYPQETQYF.

The genes are TRBV28 and TRBJ2-3; maybe TRBD1 (7 bases). Germline V lookup: CDR1 MDHEN, CDR2 SYDVKM. The CDR3 has 15 residues. With 4 bases removed from V and 2 bases from J, the gap between germline ends came to 13 bases. The CDR3 protein is CASSSRGVFTDTQYF. The CDR3 coding sequence is TGTGCCAGCAGTTCCAGGGGGGTTTTCACAGATACGCAGTATTTT.

In this sample, this clone turned up a few times. This chain uses TRBV28 with TRBJ1-2; no reliable D call. The CDR3 sequence is 15 residues long. Germline V gene data show CDR1 as MDHEN and CDR2 as SYDVKM. The V end lost 2 bases, the J end lost 2 bases, and 12 bases lay between the germline ends. DNA of the CDR3: TGTGCCAGCAGTTTAATGACGGGGAGGAACTATGGCTACACCTTC. As protein: CASSLMTGRNYGYTF.

The chain couples TRBV19 to TRBJ1-2; 7 bases line up with TRBD1. The CDR3 spans 14 residues. The V and J ends lost 2 bases and 4 bases, in that order; junction bases with no gene match: 4. Germline loops: CDR1 LNHDA, CDR2 SQIVND (reference sequence). The CDR3 region has the DNA TGTGCCAGTAGTATAAAAAGGGACAGCTATGGCTACACCTTC. It specifies CASSIKRDSYGYTF.

This chain links TRBV4-2 with TRBJ2-1; D assignment may be TRBD1 or TRBD2 (5 bases each). The CDR3 contains 14 residues. Germline CDR1 LGHNA, CDR2 YNFKEQ. Trimming stripped 4 bases from V and 9 bases from J, with 16 bases between. The CDR3 nucleotides are TGTGCCAGCAGCCGCCAAACTTCAGGGACTGAGCAGTTCTTC. It specifies CASSRQTSGTEQFF.

The chain has TRBV7-8 and TRBJ2-5; D is unclear. The V gene's germline CDR1 is SGHVS and CDR2 FQNEAQ. The CDR3 sequence is 11 residues long. V dropped 3 bases and J dropped 7 bases, with 6 bases sitting between them. For the CDR3, the DNA is TGTGCCAGCAGCTTTTCCGGGACCCAGTACTTC. Its translation is CASSFSGTQYF.

The chain is built from TRBV18 and TRBJ1-4; unclear D gene. CDR3 length: 12 residues. Germline V CDR1 and CDR2: KGHSH, LQKENI. The ends were cut back, 5 bases at V and 8 bases at J, with 9 bases in the middle. This CDR3 is CASSDGPEKLFF. The CDR3 bases are TGTGCCAGCTCAGACGGTCCCGAAAAACTGTTTTTT.

The chain combines TRBV6-5 with TRBJ2-3; D gene ambiguous. Looked up from germline, CDR1 is MNHEY and CDR2 is SVGAGI. V dropped 6 bases and J dropped 4 bases, with 8 bases sitting between them. The CDR3 covers 12 residues. The CDR3 region is CASSRDPDTQYF. CDR3 sequence (DNA): TGTGCCAGCAGCCGAGACCCAGATACGCAGTATTTT.

V usage is TRBV10-2 and J usage is TRBJ1-3; no clear D gene. The length of the CDR3 is 17 residues. V was shortened by 4 bases and J by 1 base, with 17 bases between the two germline ends. Germline loops: CDR1 WSHSY, CDR2 SAAADI. For the CDR3, the DNA is TGCGCCAGCAGTGTCGCGGTTCAAGGATTTTCTGGAAACACCATATATTTT. Amino acids: CASSVAVQGFSGNTIYF.

This clone was detected only once. DNA of the CDR3: TGTGCCATCAGTGATTTAGACGGTAACTATGGCTACACCTTC. Translated, it gives CAISDLDGNYGYTF. The J gene is TRBJ1-2, the V gene TRBV10-3; D gene ambiguous. This CDR3 region has 14 residues. CDR1 is ENHRY and CDR2 is SYGVKD in the germline V gene. Trimming removed 3 bases from V and 1 base from J, with 9 bases in between.

This chain uses TRBV7-6 with TRBJ1-3; D possibly corresponds to TRBD1 (6 bases). Germline V lookup: CDR1 SGHVS, CDR2 FNYEAQ. The CDR3 is made up of 16 amino acids. Between the trimmed V and J ends, which lost 5 bases and 0 bases, there was a span of 14 bases. The CDR3 DNA reads as TGTGCCAGCAGCCGGACAGATCAATTCTCTGGAAACACCATATATTTT. It translates to CASSRTDQFSGNTIYF.

The rearrangement uses TRBV4-3 and TRBJ2-2; D not resolved. The CDR3 totals 15 residues. The V and J ends lost 0 bases and 4 bases respectively, with 9 bases between them. Germline CDR1 is LGHNA and CDR2 is YSLEER. CDR3 region: CASSQEPAPTGELFF. The CDR3 nucleotides are TGCGCCAGCAGCCAAGAGCCAGCGCCCACCGGGGAGCTGTTTTTT.

V is TRBV9 and J is TRBJ2-1, with 10 bases identical to TRBD2. Per the germline V gene, CDR1 is SGDLS and CDR2 is YYNGEE. Trimming cost V 3 bases and J 0 bases; bases outside gene matches: 0. The CDR3 spans 15 residues. In DNA form, the CDR3 reads TGTGCCAGCAGCGCTAGCGGGAGCTCCTACAATGAGCAGTTCTTC. This translates into CASSASGSSYNEQFF.

The chain carries TRBV27 and TRBJ1-2; TRBD1 matches at 10 bases. V lost 3 bases, J lost 14 bases, and 12 bases stayed unmatched. Germline V gene data show CDR1 as MNHEY and CDR2 as SMNVEV (reference sequence). This CDR3 comprises 14 residues. The CDR3 spells CASSLAGQGGARTF. In nucleotides, the CDR3 is TGTGCCAGCAGTTTGGCCGGACAGGGGGGAGCCCGGACCTTC.

This chain connects TRBV7-8 to TRBJ2-1; D ambiguous. Germline CDR1 is SGHVS and CDR2 is FQNEAQ. CDR3 length equals 17 residues. V lost 0 bases and J 2 bases, leaving 14 bases between the germline ends. The CDR3 reads CASSLAGKHGTYNEQFF. DNA for the CDR3: TGTGCCAGCAGCTTAGCTGGTAAGCATGGCACCTACAATGAGCAGTTCTTC.

The V and J genes are TRBV5-1 and TRBJ1-1, with 12 bases that match TRBD1. The trim removed 4 bases at V and 2 bases at J, leaving 6 bases unmatched. CDR1 is SGHRS and CDR2 is YFSETQ in the germline V gene. The CDR3 is 16 residues long. This CDR3 reads CASSTGQGARNTEAFF. The CDR3 DNA sequence: TGCGCCAGCAGCACGGGACAGGGGGCGAGAAACACTGAAGCTTTCTTT.

CDR3 DNA sequence: TGTGCCAGCAGCTTTACCCGCACTGAAGCTTTCTTT. Encoded protein: CASSFTRTEAFF. The chain combines TRBV11-2 with TRBJ1-1; no reliable D call. The V and J ends lost 3 bases and 4 bases respectively, with 6 bases between them. Germline values: CDR1 SGHAT, CDR2 FQNNGV. This CDR3 is built from 12 residues.

The V and J genes are TRBV28 and TRBJ2-1; D is unresolved. V was cut by 6 bases and J by 7 bases, with 13 bases left in between. The CDR3 is 13 amino acids. Germline V gene sequence: CDR1 MDHEN, CDR2 SYDVKM. The CDR3 DNA is TGTGCCAGCAGACGTACCCCGCCGAATGAGCAGTTCTTC. It is translated as CASRRTPPNEQFF.

In its sample, this clone was seen once. This chain joins TRBV4-1 and TRBJ1-3; D not certain. Germline assignment: CDR1 MGHRA and CDR2 YSYEKL. The CDR3 runs to 15 residues. Between the trimmed V and J ends, which lost 5 bases and 1 base, there was a span of 12 bases. In DNA, the CDR3 is TGCGCCAGCAGCTTTGGGGATAGGTCTGGAAACACCATATATTTT. This gives the protein CASSFGDRSGNTIYF.

The gene calls are TRBV5-1 and TRBJ2-1; the match to TRBD2 covers 12 bases. V lost 0 bases to trimming and J lost 1 base; unmatched junction nucleotides: 8. This CDR3 contains 19 residues. Germline CDR1 and CDR2: SGHRS and YFSETQ. The chain's CDR3 is CASSLGGLAGGFSYNEQFF. CDR3 bases: TGCGCCAGCAGCTTGGGTGGGCTAGCGGGAGGGTTTTCCTACAATGAGCAGTTCTTC.

The chain employs TRBV27 and TRBJ1-5, with 10 bases that match TRBD1. This CDR3 is built from 16 residues. CDR1 and CDR2 (germline): MNHEY, SMNVEV (reference sequence). V lost 0 bases to trimming and J lost 7 bases; unmatched junction nucleotides: 6. CDR3: CASSLSTGGSGQPQHF. In DNA, the CDR3 is TGTGCCAGCAGTTTATCGACAGGGGGCTCGGGGCAGCCCCAGCATTTT.

This sequence joins TRBV28 and TRBJ1-1; no definite D call. V was pared by 8 bases and J by 0 bases, with 10 bases between. The CDR3 extends over 13 amino acids. Per germline, CDR1 MDHEN and CDR2 SYDVKM. Here the CDR3 DNA reads TGTGCCAGCGCCCCTTTTCTGAACACTGAAGCTTTCTTT. As protein: CASAPFLNTEAFF.

The chain combines TRBV10-1 with TRBJ1-5; D gene uncertain. The CDR3 consists of 18 residues. Trimming left V 2 bases short and J 6 bases short, with 23 bases between. Germline-derived CDR1 and CDR2 are WNHNN and SYGVQD (reference sequence). This chain's CDR3 is CASSEPRSKIGCSQPQHF. Written as DNA, the CDR3 is TGCGCCAGCAGTGAGCCCCGGTCGAAGATTGGTTGCTCTCAGCCCCAGCATTTT.